The clone carrying this T cell receptor beta chain was detected ten times or more. The V end lost 1 base, the J end lost 3 bases, and 10 bases lay between the germline ends. Germline assignment: CDR1 SGHTA and CDR2 FQGNSA. The CDR3 is 15 residues long. The data were obtained in a study of T cell repertoires in cytomegalovirus infection. TCRdb reprocessed the reads with MiXCR, giving one entry per CDR3 protein. The table includes more than 200,000 distinct CDR3 sequences, around 8.7% detected once. Sequencing used PBMCs. This rearrangement joins TRBV7-2 to TRBJ1-5; D is unresolved. The TCR originated in a human donor in good health (CMV status not recorded). Some clones in this sample may be carry-over from other donors' samples. The CDR3 DNA reads as TGTGCCAGCAGCTTAGGTCGGCAGGACAATCAGCCCCAGCATTTT. The encoded protein is CASSLGRQDNQPQHF.